Listed below are T cell receptor beta chains from one sample, sequenced in a study of T cell responses to AZD1222 COVID-19 vaccine. The protocol was immunoSEQ multiplex PCR, while the TCRdb copy is restricted to in-frame clones and leaves out a portion. In the table there are under 150,000 clones, under 95% of which are singletons. The specimen was peripheral blood, collected 28 days after the second AZD1222 dose. The receptors stem from an adult who received the AZD1222 COVID-19 vaccine. Both conserved end residues are part of each CDR3. Each record gives: D gene, clone size, V gene, J gene, CDR3 DNA, CDR3 protein. A D gene is named only where the DNA matches it firmly. Clone size is given for some rows only: seen once, a few or many times, or a class if the clone is expanded.

D: NA; size: NA; V: TRBV5-1; J: TRBJ2-1; DNA: TGCGCCAGCAGTTTCGCCCCTACTGACCTGGGCAATGAGCAGTTCTTC; CDR3: CASSFAPTDLGNEQFF
D: TRBD1; size: NA; V: TRBV6-6; J: TRBJ1-1; DNA: TGTGCCAGCAGTTCCCCGGGACAGGGTCGTGACACTGAAGCTTTCTTT; CDR3: CASSSPGQGRDTEAFF
D: NA; size: NA; V: TRBV6-1; J: TRBJ1-6; DNA: TGTGCCAGCAGTGAATATGGGCCTCGTAATTCACCCCTCCACTTT; CDR3: CASSEYGPRNSPLHF
D: NA; size: NA; V: TRBV11-1; J: TRBJ1-1; DNA: TGTGCCAGCAGCGGGTGGGCGGGGAACACTGAAGCTTTCTTT; CDR3: CASSGWAGNTEAFF
D: NA; size: NA; V: TRBV6-2/TRBV6-3; J: TRBJ2-3; DNA: TGTGCCAGCAGTTACGTGGTTGTTGGCACAGATACGCAGTATTTT; CDR3: CASSYVVVGTDTQYF
D: TRBD1; size: NA; V: TRBV7-2; J: TRBJ1-5; DNA: TGTGCCAGCAGCGAGGACAGGGCCTATCAGCCCCAGCATTTT; CDR3: CASSEDRAYQPQHF
D: TRBD2; size: NA; V: TRBV7-2; J: TRBJ2-7; DNA: TGTGCCAGCAGCCGGCTAGCGGGGAACTACGAGCAGTACTTC; CDR3: CASSRLAGNYEQYF
D: NA; size: once; V: TRBV5-4; J: TRBJ1-2; DNA: TGTGCCAGCAGCTTGGTAACCACGAGTGTGGGCTACACCTTC; CDR3: CASSLVTTSVGYTF
D: TRBD2; size: few; V: TRBV7-2; J: TRBJ2-7; DNA: TGTGCCAGCAGTCTTAGCGGGAGCCACGAGCAGTACTTC; CDR3: CASSLSGSHEQYF
D: TRBD2; size: NA; V: TRBV7-3; J: TRBJ2-3; DNA: TGTGCCAGCAGCTTGGTGCGGGAGGCCACAGATACGCAGTATTTT; CDR3: CASSLVREATDTQYF
D: NA; size: NA; V: TRBV7-9; J: TRBJ1-3; DNA: TGTGCCAGCAGCTTAGGTGGCGCGAGCTCTGGAAACACCATATATTTT; CDR3: CASSLGGASSGNTIYF
D: NA; size: NA; V: TRBV9; J: TRBJ2-1; DNA: TGTGCCAGCAGCGTAGTCCCAGACAATGAGCAGTTCTTC; CDR3: CASSVVPDNEQFF
D: NA; size: NA; V: TRBV6-1; J: TRBJ1-4; DNA: TGTGCCAGCAGTGAATCGCGGATTAATGAAAAACTGTTTTTT; CDR3: CASSESRINEKLFF
D: TRBD1; size: NA; V: TRBV5-6; J: TRBJ1-2; DNA: TGTGCCAGCAGCCGCCGGGACAGGGGCTATGGCTACACCTTC; CDR3: CASSRRDRGYGYTF
D: TRBD2; size: NA; V: TRBV7-8; J: TRBJ2-7; DNA: TGTGCCAGCAGCAACCTAGCGGGGGGCTACGAGCAGTACTTC; CDR3: CASSNLAGGYEQYF
D: NA; size: NA; V: TRBV5-1; J: TRBJ2-7; DNA: TGCGCCAGCAGCTTTGATAGGGGAAACGAGCAGTACTTC; CDR3: CASSFDRGNEQYF
D: TRBD2; size: NA; V: TRBV11-1; J: TRBJ2-1; DNA: TGTGCCAGCAGCTTCGGGAGGGGGGGAGGTTTTGAGCAGTTCTTC; CDR3: CASSFGRGGGFEQFF
D: NA; size: NA; V: TRBV12-3/TRBV12-4; J: TRBJ2-1; DNA: TGTGCCAGCAAGGGGTCCTACAATGAGCAGTTCTTC; CDR3: CASKGSYNEQFF
D: NA; size: NA; V: TRBV7-9; J: TRBJ2-1; DNA: TGTGCCAGCAGCCGGGCAGTGGGAGAGCAGTTCTTC; CDR3: CASSRAVGEQFF
D: NA; size: NA; V: TRBV7-9; J: TRBJ2-2; DNA: TGTGCCAGCAGCTTAGCGTCCACAGGGAGTACCGGGGAGCTGTTTTTT; CDR3: CASSLASTGSTGELFF
D: TRBD2; size: NA; V: TRBV4-1; J: TRBJ2-5; DNA: TGCGCCAGCAGCCGCTCACCCGGGACTAGTCAAGAGACCCAGTACTTC; CDR3: CASSRSPGTSQETQYF
D: NA; size: NA; V: TRBV3-1/TRBV3-2; J: TRBJ2-5; DNA: TGTGCCAGCAGCCAAGACCGGATGGGAAGCGGTTGGACCCAGTACTTC; CDR3: CASSQDRMGSGWTQYF
D: NA; size: NA; V: TRBV5-4; J: TRBJ1-1; DNA: TGTGCCAGCAGAGGGGGGATAAACACTGAAGCTTTCTTT; CDR3: CASRGGINTEAFF
D: NA; size: NA; V: TRBV6-5; J: TRBJ1-1; DNA: TGTGCCACCGTCCCTGGGAGCGGGGGGACTGAAGCTTTCTTT; CDR3: CATVPGSGGTEAFF
D: NA; size: NA; V: TRBV9; J: TRBJ1-5; DNA: TGTGCCAGCAGCCGTCAGGGCGGTCAGCCCCAGCATTTT; CDR3: CASSRQGGQPQHF
D: TRBD2; size: NA; V: TRBV19; J: TRBJ2-3; DNA: TGTGCCAGTAGTTCCCGCGGCGGGGGGCTAGGAGATACGCAGTATTTT; CDR3: CASSSRGGGLGDTQYF
D: NA; size: few; V: TRBV2; J: TRBJ1-1; DNA: TGTGCCAGCAGTCTAGGTGAAGCTTTCTTT; CDR3: CASSLGEAFF
D: NA; size: NA; V: TRBV19; J: TRBJ1-2; DNA: TGTGCCAGTAGACCTAGGACAGCCGACTATGGCTACACCTTC; CDR3: CASRPRTADYGYTF
D: NA; size: NA; V: TRBV9; J: TRBJ1-1; DNA: TGTGCCAGCAGCCCGTTCGGCCAGGAGAACACTGAAGCTTTCTTT; CDR3: CASSPFGQENTEAFF
D: TRBD1; size: once; V: TRBV5-5; J: TRBJ2-7; DNA: TGTGCCAGCAGCATACCCCCGGGACAGGGTACCGAGCAGTACTTC; CDR3: CASSIPPGQGTEQYF
D: NA; size: NA; V: TRBV2; J: TRBJ1-2; DNA: TGTGCCAGCATCCGAACCAAACAAGAACCTAACTATGGCTACACCTTC; CDR3: CASIRTKQEPNYGYTF
D: TRBD2; size: NA; V: TRBV6-5; J: TRBJ2-1; DNA: TGTGCCAGCAGCGGGACTAGCTGGCGGAATGAGCAGTTCTTC; CDR3: CASSGTSWRNEQFF
D: NA; size: NA; V: TRBV3-1/TRBV3-2; J: TRBJ2-5; DNA: TGTGCCAGCAGCCGGACACAGAATAAAGAGACCCAGTACTTC; CDR3: CASSRTQNKETQYF
D: NA; size: once; V: TRBV6-6; J: TRBJ1-2; DNA: TGTGCCAGCAGTTATTCCACAGGGACCTATGGCTACACCTTC; CDR3: CASSYSTGTYGYTF